The rows below give T cell receptor beta chains drawn from one sample of a study of CD8 T cells in Susac syndrome. Via MiXCR, TCRdb re-called the immunoSEQ multiplex PCR reads, giving one row per CDR3 protein. The sample has some 400,000 distinct CDR3 sequences; approximately 89% are singletons. Sequencing was done on a sample of CD8+ T cells from PBMCs. These receptors originate from a human donor with multiple sclerosis. Each CDR3 is given with its conserved first and last residue. Rows may omit the clone size; those that give it use once, few, many or a size class.

V	J	size	CDR3
TRBV12-3/TRBV12-4	TRBJ1-4	NA	CASSLTGSTNEKLFF
TRBV6-2/TRBV6-3	TRBJ1-1	NA	CASSYDWGMNTEAFF
TRBV2	TRBJ2-3	once	CASRDGGDTQYF
TRBV5-6	TRBJ2-7	NA	CASSLTGREFYEQYF
TRBV27	TRBJ1-2	NA	CASSLSDREDNYGYTF
TRBV20-1	TRBJ1-2	NA	CSARPEGYGYTF
TRBV28	TRBJ2-3	NA	CASNRGGPDTQYF
TRBV5-1	TRBJ2-7	NA	CASSLHHGTYEQYF
TRBV27	TRBJ2-5	NA	CASGEGAGETQYF
TRBV6-7	TRBJ2-7	once	CASSVLWDSTSTVPYEQYF
TRBV6-6	TRBJ2-1	NA	CASSYSMTSVLSEQFF
TRBV28	TRBJ2-1	NA	CASSLWSGTSGTDEQFF
TRBV20-1	TRBJ2-1	NA	CSAPGLAGGSEFF
TRBV4-1	TRBJ1-4	NA	CASSQEPGGHEKLFF
TRBV27	TRBJ2-7	NA	CASSLTLAGAYEQYF
TRBV28	TRBJ2-1	NA	CASSFQQGSPYNEQFF
TRBV5-6	TRBJ2-1	NA	CASRGGSAPGNEQFF
TRBV5-6	TRBJ2-1	NA	CASSLPLGDREQFF